This T cell receptor beta chain derives from a study of blood T cell repertoires in COVID-19. In the study overall: Researchers got acute and convalescent COVID-19 samples from the United States, Italy and Spain.

Trimming shortened V by 5 bases and J by 8 bases, and 18 bases separated the two germline ends. The CDR3 contains 14 residues. Germline loops: CDR1 SGHTA, CDR2 FQGNSA. Recruitment covered roughly 22 US areas and drew participants whose ages spanned roughly 18 to 89 years. Here immunoSEQ multiplex PCR was the method, and the copy in TCRdb shows in-frame clones only, minus some. The sample lists 180,000 or so clones, 86% seen once, with more than 7.5% in the top ten. What was sequenced was PBMCs or T cells enriched from blood (not recorded which). This chain joins TRBV7-2 and TRBJ1-2, with D possibly being TRBD1 (6 bases). The origin of this receptor is a woman under 40 who had recovered from COVID-19. The DNA for the CDR3 is TGTGCCAGCAGCAAAAACAAACAGGGCCCCGGCTACACCTTC. Translated, it gives CASSKNKQGPGYTF.